A selection of T cell receptor beta chains follows, all from one sample in a study of blood T cell repertoires in COVID-19. The repertoire was sequenced with immunoSEQ multiplex PCR; TCRdb's copy has only in-frame clones and lacks some. In the table there are under 150,000 clones, about 88% of which are singletons. The material sequenced was peripheral blood. Receptor source: a woman aged 80 or older with acute or convalescent COVID-19. CDR3s include the opening cysteine and the closing phenylalanine or tryptophan. A D gene is named only where the DNA matches it firmly. Clone sizes are given selectively: once, few, many, or a class where the clone is expanded.

clone size	D gene	V gene	J gene	CDR3 protein	CDR3 DNA
.	TRBD1	TRBV10-2	TRBJ2-7	CASSQGQGPTYEQYF	TGCGCCAGCAGTCAAGGACAGGGCCCAACCTACGAGCAGTACTTC
.	TRBD2	TRBV11-3	TRBJ2-7	CASSPYPSGGLSYEQYF	TGTGCCAGCAGCCCCTACCCTAGCGGGGGACTTTCCTACGAGCAGTACTTC
.	TRBD2	TRBV10-1	TRBJ2-1	CASSPSGAVNEQFF	TGCGCCAGCAGTCCCAGCGGGGCCGTCAATGAGCAGTTCTTC
.	TRBD1	TRBV6-5	TRBJ1-1	CASSYGTVNTEAFF	TGTGCCAGCAGTTACGGGACAGTGAACACTGAAGCTTTCTTT
.	TRBD1	TRBV19	TRBJ1-6	CASSSTGWNSPLHF	TGTGCCAGTAGTTCGACAGGGTGGAATTCACCCCTCCACTTT
.	.	TRBV7-9	TRBJ2-7	CASEGESSYEQYF	TGTGCCTCTGAGGGAGAAAGCTCCTACGAGCAGTACTTC
.	TRBD2	TRBV7-2	TRBJ2-1	CASSSPLAESGDEQFF	TGTGCCAGCAGCTCCCCACTAGCGGAATCAGGAGATGAGCAGTTCTTC
.	.	TRBV7-9	TRBJ2-1	CASSLGLKTYNEQFF	TGTGCCAGCAGCTTAGGACTTAAGACCTACAATGAGCAGTTCTTC
.	.	TRBV24-1	TRBJ2-1	CATSDLLAGRAGNEQFF	TGTGCCACCAGTGATTTGCTGGCAGGGCGCGCGGGGAATGAGCAGTTCTTC
.	TRBD2	TRBV5-1	TRBJ2-2	CASNGLAGGANTGELFF	TGCGCCAGCAACGGACTAGCGGGAGGAGCGAACACCGGGGAGCTGTTTTTT
few	TRBD1	TRBV30	TRBJ1-5	CAWSVTGDQPQHF	TGTGCCTGGAGTGTGACAGGGGATCAGCCCCAGCATTTT
.	.	TRBV27	TRBJ1-2	CAPNHGYTF	TGTGCCCCTAACCATGGCTACACCTTC
.	.	TRBV13	TRBJ1-3	CASSLGGYWGAGNTIFF	.
.	TRBD2	TRBV5-4	TRBJ2-1	CASSLAPAGVGNEQFF	TGTGCCAGCAGCTTGGCCCCAGCGGGAGTTGGGAATGAGCAGTTCTTC
.	.	TRBV5-1	TRBJ1-1	CASSLPGVDTEAFF	TGCGCCAGCAGCCTCCCAGGGGTCGACACTGAAGCTTTCTTT
.	TRBD1	TRBV5-6	TRBJ1-1	CASSFQQGGGTEAFF	TGTGCCAGCAGCTTTCAACAGGGGGGAGGAACTGAAGCTTTCTTT
.	.	TRBV2	TRBJ2-3	CATEPLRGAEDTDTQYF	TGTGCCACCGAGCCTTTAAGAGGTGCCGAGGACACAGATACGCAGTATTTT
.	.	TRBV10-3	TRBJ1-4	CAISERGINEKLFF	TGTGCCATCAGTGAGAGGGGAATAAATGAAAAACTGTTTTTT
.	.	TRBV12-5	TRBJ2-2	CASGRGSNTGELFF	TGTGCTAGTGGACGGGGGTCAAACACCGGGGAGCTGTTTTTT
once	.	TRBV5-1	TRBJ2-7	CASSFTGSYEQYF	TGCGCCAGCAGCTTCACAGGCTCCTACGAGCAGTACTTC
.	TRBD1	TRBV30	TRBJ1-2	CACIGQGNYGYTF	TGTGCCTGCATAGGACAGGGTAACTATGGCTACACCTTC
.	.	TRBV19	TRBJ1-2	CASSSGPWWLGYTF	TGTGCCAGTAGTAGTGGGCCCTGGTGGCTTGGCTACACCTTC
.	TRBD2	TRBV27	TRBJ2-2	CASSFSRTQRGGITGELFF	TGTGCCAGCAGTTTTTCCCGGACTCAGCGGGGGGGCATCACCGGGGAGCTGTTTTTT
.	.	TRBV29-1	TRBJ1-2	CSVDGPSRGYTF	TGCAGCGTCGATGGCCCCTCCCGCGGCTACACCTTC
.	TRBD2	TRBV30	TRBJ2-3	CAWSEGSGGTDTQYF	TGTGCCTGGAGTGAGGGTAGCGGGGGCACAGATACGCAGTATTTT
.	.	TRBV4-1	TRBJ1-4	CASSQSRGVGGEKLFF	TGCGCCAGCAGCCAATCGCGGGGGGTCGGCGGGGAAAAACTGTTTTTT
.	.	TRBV30	TRBJ1-5	CAWSQGTGQPQHF	TGTGCCTGGAGTCAGGGGACGGGTCAGCCCCAGCATTTT
.	.	TRBV4-1	TRBJ2-7	CASSQGPGEAYEQYF	TGCGCCAGCAGCCAAGGACCGGGAGAAGCTTACGAGCAGTACTTC
.	TRBD1	TRBV9	TRBJ1-2	CASSVLGQGVEGYTF	TGTGCCAGCAGCGTATTAGGACAGGGGGTGGAAGGCTACACCTTC
.	TRBD1	TRBV7-9	TRBJ1-4	CASSGTGVPNEKLFF	TGTGCCAGCAGCGGCACAGGGGTTCCCAATGAAAAACTGTTTTTT
.	.	TRBV7-9	TRBJ2-1	CASSHSPSRYRNNEQFF	TGTGCCAGCAGCCATTCCCCTTCTAGATACCGGAACAATGAGCAGTTCTTC
.	.	TRBV30	TRBJ2-7	CAWSVGATYEQYF	TGTGCCTGGAGTGTAGGGGCTACCTACGAGCAGTACTTC
.	TRBD2	TRBV5-4	TRBJ2-2	CAGGLARTGELFF	TGTGCCGGGGGACTAGCGCGTACCGGGGAGCTGTTTTTT
once	TRBD2	TRBV12-5	TRBJ2-1	CASGFLAGAHNEQFF	TGTGCTAGTGGATTCCTAGCGGGGGCCCACAATGAGCAGTTCTTC
.	TRBD2	TRBV9	TRBJ2-1	CASSVRGTSEGEQFF	TGTGCCAGCAGCGTGAGGGGGACTAGCGAGGGTGAGCAGTTCTTC
.	.	TRBV6-2/TRBV6-3	TRBJ2-7	CASSYLRGGEQYF	TGTGCCAGCAGTTACTTGCGGGGAGGAGAGCAGTACTTC
.	.	TRBV6-1	TRBJ1-6	CASSENGRGLYNSPLHF	TGTGCCAGCAGTGAGAATGGAAGGGGCCTTTATAATTCACCCCTCCACTTT
few	TRBD1	TRBV6-5	TRBJ1-1	CASSLQGATEAFF	TGTGCCAGCAGTTTACAGGGGGCCACTGAAGCTTTCTTT
.	TRBD2	TRBV4-1	TRBJ2-1	CASSQGRGGRSYNEQFF	TGCGCCAGCAGCCAAGGGCGGGGGGGCCGCTCCTACAATGAGCAGTTCTTC
.	.	TRBV4-1	TRBJ1-4	CASSHRQGSTNEKLFF	TGCGCCAGCAGCCACAGGCAGGGGTCAACTAATGAAAAACTGTTTTTT
.	.	TRBV20-1	TRBJ1-5	CSASAGSSNQPQHF	TGCAGTGCTAGTGCAGGTTCTAGCAATCAGCCCCAGCATTTT
.	.	TRBV5-6	TRBJ1-3	CASSLGRGGNTIYF	TGTGCCAGCAGCTTGGGCAGGGGAGGAAACACCATATATTTT
.	.	TRBV4-3	TRBJ1-3	CASSQTRVINTIYF	TGCGCCAGCAGCCAAACCAGGGTTATAAACACCATATATTTT
.	.	TRBV2	TRBJ1-4	CASSAGAGNEKLFF	TGTGCCAGCAGTGCAGGGGCAGGGAATGAAAAACTGTTTTTT
.	.	TRBV5-1	TRBJ1-6	CASTPQVTDASYNSPLHF	TGCGCCAGTACACCTCAGGTTACAGACGCCTCCTATAATTCACCCCTCCACTTT
.	TRBD1	TRBV5-6	TRBJ2-7	CASTKYRDSSYEQYF	TGTGCCAGCACCAAATACCGGGACAGCTCCTACGAGCAGTACTTC
.	.	TRBV6-5	TRBJ1-2	CASRTAESGYTF	TGTGCCAGCAGGACCGCGGAAAGCGGCTACACCTTC
.	.	TRBV7-8	TRBJ1-1	CASSYRQVDTEAFF	TGTGCCAGCAGCTATCGACAGGTAGACACTGAAGCTTTCTTT
.	.	TRBV5-1	TRBJ1-1	CASSSEGGNTEAFF	TGCGCCAGCAGCTCAGAAGGGGGAAACACTGAAGCTTTCTTT
.	.	TRBV7-2	TRBJ1-2	CASSSQRGYYGYTF	TGTGCCAGCAGCTCGCAGCGGGGATACTATGGCTACACCTTC
.	.	TRBV2	TRBJ1-6	CASSLGRGNSPLHF	TGTGCCAGCAGTCTGGGGAGGGGGAATTCACCCCTCCACTTT
.	.	TRBV18	TRBJ2-7	CASSPPGKASQQYF	TGTGCCAGCTCACCCCCGGGGAAAGCCTCCCAGCAGTACTTC
.	.	TRBV25-1	TRBJ1-6	CASSLGVYNSPLHF	TGTGCCAGCAGTTTAGGGGTCTATAATTCACCCCTCCACTTT